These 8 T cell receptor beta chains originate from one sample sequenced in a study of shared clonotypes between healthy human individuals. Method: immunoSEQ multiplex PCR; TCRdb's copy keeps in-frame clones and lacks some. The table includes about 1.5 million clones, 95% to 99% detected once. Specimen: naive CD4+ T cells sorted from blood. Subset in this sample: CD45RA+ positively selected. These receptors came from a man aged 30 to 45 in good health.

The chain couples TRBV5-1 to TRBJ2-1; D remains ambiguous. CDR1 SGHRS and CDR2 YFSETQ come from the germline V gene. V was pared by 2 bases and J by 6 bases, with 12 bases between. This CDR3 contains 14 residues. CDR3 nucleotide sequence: TGCGCCAGCAGCTTTAGCCCAGCGCCCAATGAGCAGTTCTTC. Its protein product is CASSFSPAPNEQFF. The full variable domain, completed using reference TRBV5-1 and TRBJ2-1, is KAGVTQTPRYLIKTRGQQVTLSCSPISGHRSVSWYQQTPGQGLQFLFEYFSETQRNKGNFPGRFSGRQFSNSRSEMNVSTLELGDSALYLCASSFSPAPNEQFFGPGTRLTVL.

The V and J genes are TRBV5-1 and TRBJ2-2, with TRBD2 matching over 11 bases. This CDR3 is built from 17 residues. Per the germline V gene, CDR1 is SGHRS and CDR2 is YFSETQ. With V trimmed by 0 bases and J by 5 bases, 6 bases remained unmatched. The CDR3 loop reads CASSLEPSGRRTGELFF. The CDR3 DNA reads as TGCGCCAGCAGCTTGGAGCCTAGCGGGAGGCGGACCGGGGAGCTGTTTTTT.

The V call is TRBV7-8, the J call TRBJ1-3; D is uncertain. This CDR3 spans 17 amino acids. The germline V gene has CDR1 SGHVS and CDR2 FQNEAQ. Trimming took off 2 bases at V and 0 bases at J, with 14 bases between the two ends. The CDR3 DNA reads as TGTGCCAGCAGCTTAAGGAAAGCAGCGAGCTCTGGAAACACCATATATTTT. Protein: CASSLRKAASSGNTIYF.

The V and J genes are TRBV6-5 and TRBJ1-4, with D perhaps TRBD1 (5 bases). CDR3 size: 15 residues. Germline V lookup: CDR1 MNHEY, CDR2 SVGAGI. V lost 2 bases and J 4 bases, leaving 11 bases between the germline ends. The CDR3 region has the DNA TGTGCCAGCAGTTACGACGGGGGAGGTAATGAAAAACTGTTTTTT. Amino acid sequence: CASSYDGGGNEKLFF.

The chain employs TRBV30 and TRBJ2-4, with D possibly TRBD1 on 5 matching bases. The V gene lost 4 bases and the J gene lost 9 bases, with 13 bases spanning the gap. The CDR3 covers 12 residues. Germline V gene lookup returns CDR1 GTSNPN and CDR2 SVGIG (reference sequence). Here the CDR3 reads CAWIKERGIQYF. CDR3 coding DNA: TGTGCCTGGATTAAGGAAAGGGGCATTCAGTACTTC.

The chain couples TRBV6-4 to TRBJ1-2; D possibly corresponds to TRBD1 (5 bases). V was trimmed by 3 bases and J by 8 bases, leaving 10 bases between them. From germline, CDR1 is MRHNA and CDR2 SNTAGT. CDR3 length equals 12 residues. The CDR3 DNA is TGTGCCAGCAGTGAACGCAGGGAAGGCTACACCTTC. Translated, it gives CASSERREGYTF.

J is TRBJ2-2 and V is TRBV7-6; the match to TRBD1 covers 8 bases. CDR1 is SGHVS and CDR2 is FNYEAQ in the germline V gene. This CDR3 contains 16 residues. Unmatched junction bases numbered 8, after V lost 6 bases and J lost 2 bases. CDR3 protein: CASSITDRANTGELFF. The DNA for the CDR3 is TGTGCCAGCAGTATCACGGACAGGGCTAACACCGGGGAGCTGTTTTTT.

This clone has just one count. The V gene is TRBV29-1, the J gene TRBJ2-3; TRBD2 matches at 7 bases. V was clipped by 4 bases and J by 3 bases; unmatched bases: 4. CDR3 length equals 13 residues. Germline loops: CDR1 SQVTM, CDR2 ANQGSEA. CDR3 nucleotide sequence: TGCAGCGTTGCGGGAGGAGCAACAGATACGCAGTATTTT. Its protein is CSVAGGATDTQYF.